Each of the 29 T cell receptor beta chains below was sequenced from the same sample in a study of control samples from healthy donors and cancer patients. The assay was immunoSEQ multiplex PCR, and TCRdb's table has in-frame clones only and misses some. This table holds under 450,000 clones, about nine tenths found once. Material for sequencing was PBMCs. These receptors were obtained from a man aged 35 to 55 with head and neck cancer.

This clone was recorded once. The CDR3 bases are TGCAGCGTTGAAAACAGGGGGACTGGAAACACCATATATTTT. Translation: CSVENRGTGNTIYF. V gene TRBV29-1 combines with J gene TRBJ1-3; 8 positions agree with TRBD1. Germline CDR1 reads SQVTM; CDR2 reads ANQGSEA. Trimming removed 2 bases from V and 2 bases from J; junction bases left unmatched: 2. The CDR3 has 14 amino acids.

The V and J genes are TRBV28 and TRBJ2-1, with 9 bases identical to TRBD1. The ends lost 6 bases at V and 10 bases at J; junction bases unmatched: 22. The CDR3 length is 18 residues. Germline V lookup: CDR1 MDHEN, CDR2 SYDVKM. The CDR3 protein is CASSPQSHRGTGLGEQFF. The CDR3 DNA is TGTGCCAGCAGCCCCCAGAGCCACCGCGGGACAGGGTTAGGGGAGCAGTTCTTC.

This chain uses TRBV7-6 with TRBJ2-3; 8 bases map to TRBD1. V lost 5 bases and J lost 2; bases outside the gene matches: 6. The CDR3 totals 15 residues. CDR1 is SGHVS, CDR2 FNYEAQ, per germline. The CDR3: CASSKTGAPTDTQYF. The CDR3 bases are TGTGCCAGCAGCAAGACAGGGGCCCCCACAGATACGCAGTATTTT.

CDR3 sequence (DNA): TGTGCCAGCACTCCACAGATGGGGGCACGGGGAAACACCATATATTTT. Protein sequence: CASTPQMGARGNTIYF. The V and J genes are TRBV3-1 (or the pseudogene TRBV3-2) and TRBJ1-3, with D possibly matching TRBD1 (6 bases). The V gene lost 7 bases and the J gene lost 4 bases, with 20 bases spanning the gap. The CDR3 length is 16 residues. The germline V gene encodes CDR1 LGHDT and CDR2 YNNKEL (reference sequence).

V gene TRBV6-5 combines with J gene TRBJ1-3; D may be TRBD1 (5 bases). The CDR3 spans 15 residues. Per the germline V gene, CDR1 is MNHEY and CDR2 is SVGAGI. With 6 bases removed from V and 0 bases from J, the gap between germline ends came to 12 bases. In DNA, the CDR3 is TGTGCCAGCAGGGACAACTACTACTCTGGAAACACCATATATTTT. It yields the protein CASRDNYYSGNTIYF.

The gene calls are TRBV6-5 and TRBJ1-1; a possible D gene is TRBD1 (6 bases). Germline CDR1 and CDR2: MNHEY and SVGAGI. The CDR3 has 12 residues. V was shortened by 10 bases and J by 5 bases, with 14 bases between the two germline ends. The CDR3 nucleotides read TGTGCCACATCAGGGGTTGGTACTGAAGCTTTCTTT. It is translated as CATSGVGTEAFF.

This clone appeared once. This chain links TRBV2 with TRBJ1-5, with D tentatively TRBD1 (5 bases). V was clipped by 11 bases and J by 7 bases, with 15 bases between them. The CDR3 consists of 12 residues. Germline CDR1 SNHLY, CDR2 FYNNEI. The CDR3 protein is CASQEGAQPQHF. CDR3 bases: TGTGCCTCCCAAGAAGGGGCCCAGCCCCAGCATTTT.

This clone has just one count. The chain is built from TRBV10-3 and TRBJ2-7; D tentatively reads TRBD1 or TRBD2 (5 bases each). Trimming took off 7 bases at V and 6 bases at J, with 16 bases between the two ends. Germline CDR1 reads ENHRY; CDR2 reads SYGVKD. The CDR3 consists of 13 residues. CDR3 DNA: TGTGCCATCATGGGACCCCCCGGTACCGAGCAGTACTTC. This sequence encodes CAIMGPPGTEQYF.

The chain has TRBV19 and TRBJ1-2; weak D call: TRBD1 (5 bases). Germline V gene sequence: CDR1 LNHDA, CDR2 SQIVND (reference sequence). V was trimmed by 7 bases and J by 1 base, leaving 10 bases between them. This CDR3 contains 13 residues. The CDR3 loop reads CASTVGDNYGYTF. In nucleotides, the CDR3 is TGTGCCAGTACCGTAGGGGATAACTATGGCTACACCTTC.

This rearrangement joins TRBV24-1 to TRBJ2-6, with a possible D match to TRBD2 (6 bases). Trimming took 5 bases from V and 3 from J, leaving 22 bases between them. Germline V lookup: CDR1 KGHDR, CDR2 SFDVKD. This CDR3 spans 19 amino acids. The DNA of the CDR3 is TGTGCCACCAGTGGAGGCGGGGAGTTCGGGGAGCGTGGGGCCAACGTCCTGACTTTC. This translates into CATSGGGEFGERGANVLTF.

The genes are TRBV20-1 and TRBJ2-2; the D gene is possibly TRBD2 (5 bases). V dropped 3 bases and J dropped 0 bases, with 8 bases sitting between them. Germline values: CDR1 DFQATT, CDR2 SNEGSKA (reference sequence). This CDR3 has 14 residues. The DNA of the CDR3 is TGCAGTGCTAGTAGAGCGGCGAACACCGGGGAGCTGTTTTTT. This encodes CSASRAANTGELFF.

The J gene is TRBJ2-3, the V gene TRBV4-2; 12 bases align to TRBD2. The CDR3 extends over 18 amino acids. From germline, CDR1 is LGHNA and CDR2 YNFKEQ. V lost 2 bases and J lost 2; bases outside the gene matches: 8. CDR3 sequence: CASSQKPSGGDITDTQYF. The CDR3 DNA reads as TGTGCCAGCAGCCAAAAGCCTAGCGGGGGGGATATCACAGATACGCAGTATTTT.

The genes are TRBV6-6 and TRBJ2-3; D may correspond to TRBD1 or TRBD2 (6 bases each). Trimming left V 1 base short and J 4 bases short, with 12 bases between. CDR1 and CDR2 from the germline V gene are MNHNY and SVGAGI (reference sequence). CDR3 size: 15 residues. This chain's CDR3 is CASSYWVGGADTQYF. The CDR3, as DNA: TGTGCCAGCAGTTACTGGGTGGGGGGCGCAGATACGCAGTATTTT.

This clone was seen a single time. The chain carries TRBV28 and TRBJ1-5; 8 bases agree with TRBD1. The junction had 10 bases not matched to a gene; V was cut back by 6 bases and J by 9 bases. This CDR3 comprises 14 residues. The germline V gene encodes CDR1 MDHEN and CDR2 SYDVKM. The CDR3 nucleotides are TGTGCCAGCAGCCCCGGACAGGGCAAGCGGCCCCAGCATTTT. Translating it yields CASSPGQGKRPQHF.

The chain couples TRBV30 to TRBJ1-2, with D hard to call. Germline CDR1 and CDR2: GTSNPN and SVGIG (reference sequence). V lost 2 bases and J lost 3, with 10 bases in between. CDR3 size: 13 residues. CDR3: CAWSPSGDYGYTF. In DNA form, the CDR3 reads TGTGCCTGGAGTCCCTCTGGGGACTATGGCTACACCTTC.

The J gene is TRBJ1-1, the V gene TRBV12-3 or TRBV12-4; D gene unclear. The V and J ends lost 5 bases and 6 bases respectively, with 10 bases between them. CDR3 length: 12 residues. The CDR3 DNA reads as TGTGCCAGCAGTCTACAGTCCGCTGAAGCTTTCTTT. Its protein product is CASSLQSAEAFF.

CDR3 amino acids: CASSSITYEQYF. The CDR3, as DNA: TGTGCCAGCAGCTCCATAACCTACGAGCAGTACTTC. The gene calls are TRBV12-3 or TRBV12-4 and TRBJ2-7; D is ambiguous. V shed 6 bases and J shed 2 bases, with 8 bases lying between them. This CDR3 has 12 amino acids.

CDR3 region: CASSYPGRTASYEQYF. CDR3 nucleotide sequence: TGTGCCAGCAGTTACCCCGGTAGGACAGCATCCTACGAGCAGTACTTC. V is TRBV6-2 or TRBV6-3 and J is TRBJ2-7; tentatively, D is TRBD1 (6 bases). Trimming removed 2 bases at V and 1 base at J, with 15 bases between. Germline V CDR1 and CDR2: MNHEY, SVGEGT. The length of the CDR3 is 16 residues.

V gene TRBV6-5 combines with J gene TRBJ2-1, with 8 bases fitting TRBD2. V gave up 7 bases and J gave up 4 bases; unmatched junction bases: 3. Germline V gene sequence: CDR1 MNHEY, CDR2 SVGAGI. The CDR3 is 13 amino acids. The CDR3 here is CASTTGGYNEQFF. The CDR3, as DNA: TGTGCCAGCACCACGGGGGGGTACAATGAGCAGTTCTTC.

This clone was detected only a few times. The chain recombines TRBV6-5 with TRBJ2-2; D gene uncertain. The V end lost 2 bases, the J end lost 3 bases, and 7 bases lay between the germline ends. This CDR3 is 14 amino acids long. From germline, CDR1 is MNHEY and CDR2 SVGAGI. CDR3: CASSYGQYTGELFF. The CDR3 coding sequence is TGTGCCAGCAGTTACGGGCAGTACACCGGGGAGCTGTTTTTT.

The gene calls are TRBV29-1 and TRBJ2-5, with 12 bases matching TRBD2. CDR1 and CDR2 from the germline V gene are SQVTM and ANQGSEA. There are 13 residues in the CDR3. The V gene end was trimmed by 7 bases and the J gene end by 4 bases; junction bases not matched to a gene: 4. The CDR3 DNA follows: TGCAGCGCTACGACTAGCGGGGGAGAGACCCAGTACTTC. Encoded protein: CSATTSGGETQYF.

This rearrangement joins TRBV7-8 to TRBJ1-1, with D possibly being TRBD1 (5 bases). The germline V and J ends were trimmed by 2 bases and 6 bases, with 10 bases remaining between them. Germline CDR1 and CDR2: SGHVS and FQNEAQ. CDR3 size: 13 residues. As DNA, the CDR3 is TGTGCCAGCAGCTTACTTGGGGCGCCTGAAGCTTTCTTT. Translated, it gives CASSLLGAPEAFF.

The chain uses TRBV28 and TRBJ1-4; D call uncertain. The CDR3 runs 12 residues. Per germline, CDR1 MDHEN and CDR2 SYDVKM. Trimming shortened V by 8 bases and J by 3 bases, and 7 bases separated the two germline ends. The CDR3 DNA reads as TGTGCCAGCTACCACTCTAATGAAAAACTGTTTTTT. It encodes CASYHSNEKLFF.

The rearrangement links TRBV7-9 to TRBJ1-2; 9 bases map to TRBD1. Trimming cost V 10 bases and J 4 bases; bases outside gene matches: 4. Germline lookup yields CDR1 SEHNR and CDR2 FQNEAQ (reference sequence). The CDR3 is made up of 12 amino acids. CDR3 nucleotide sequence: TGTGCCATCCCGGACAGGGGCTATGGCTACACCTTC. It encodes CAIPDRGYGYTF.

This rearrangement joins TRBV28 to TRBJ2-2; 12 bases match TRBD2. V lost 5 bases and J lost 4; bases outside the gene matches: 5. The CDR3 consists of 16 residues. Looked up from germline, CDR1 is MDHEN and CDR2 is SYDVKM. The CDR3 region has the DNA TGTGCCAGCAGTGCTAGCGGGAGGGCGGGCACCGGGGAGCTGTTTTTT. Its protein is CASSASGRAGTGELFF.

This clone was counted a single time. V is TRBV4-1 and J is TRBJ1-3; no clear D gene. The V end lost 0 bases, the J end lost 0 bases, and 6 bases lay between the germline ends. From germline, CDR1 is MGHRA and CDR2 YSYEKL. The CDR3 runs to 15 residues. CDR3 coding DNA: TGCGCCAGCAGCCAAGATATGAACTCTGGAAACACCATATATTTT. Translating gives CASSQDMNSGNTIYF.

The chain carries TRBV19 and TRBJ2-5; D possibly matches TRBD1 or TRBD2 (5 bases each). The CDR3 runs 15 residues. The germline CDR1 and CDR2 sequences are LNHDA and SQIVND (reference sequence). The ends were cut back, 7 bases at V and 1 base at J, with 16 bases in the middle. The CDR3 nucleotides are TGTGCCAGTACCCAAAACGGGGCAACCCAAGAGACCCAGTACTTC. Its translation is CASTQNGATQETQYF.

This sequence joins TRBV5-6 and TRBJ1-2, with 9 bases aligning to TRBD1. Germline assignment: CDR1 SGHDT and CDR2 YYEEEE. The CDR3 consists of 17 residues. The V and J ends lost 3 bases and 1 base, in that order; junction bases with no gene match: 10. The CDR3 region has the DNA TGTGCCAGCAGCTACACTATACCGGGACAGGGTAACTATGGCTACACCTTC. Protein: CASSYTIPGQGNYGYTF.

The chain combines TRBV10-1 with TRBJ1-1; possibly TRBD1 for D (6 bases). V lost 4 bases and J 0 bases, leaving 9 bases between the germline ends. Germline-derived CDR1 and CDR2 are WNHNN and SYGVQD (reference sequence). The CDR3 contains 14 residues. This chain's CDR3 is CASSVGTLNTEAFF. In DNA, the CDR3 is TGCGCCAGCAGTGTGGGGACATTGAACACTGAAGCTTTCTTT.